A single sample gave rise to the 15 T cell receptor beta chains below, sequenced in a study of T cells in Graves' hyperthyroidism and ophthalmopathy. RNA transcripts yielded amplified TCR beta CDR3 regions. The TCR CDR3 was amplified in a first-round RT-PCR using the HTBI primer set. TCRdb reprocessed the multiplex PCR reads via MiXCR and lists one record per CDR3 protein. The table includes a few hundred thousand distinct CDR3 sequences, approximately 14% detected once. The source material was blood. The receptors come from a woman aged 30 to 39 with Graves' ophthalmopathy.

In its sample, this clonotype was seen many times. The chain couples TRBV5-1 to TRBJ2-1; 11 bases match TRBD1. The trim removed 3 bases at V and 3 bases at J, leaving 2 bases unmatched. Germline-derived CDR1 and CDR2 are SGHRS and YFSETQ. This CDR3 region has 15 residues. DNA for the CDR3: TGCGCCAGCAGCTCGGACAGGGGGCTCTACAATGAGCAGTTCTTC. Translating it yields CASSSDRGLYNEQFF.

This clonotype was recorded many times. The chain joins TRBV20-1 to TRBJ2-7; either TRBD1 or TRBD2 may supply D (5 bases each). There are 16 residues in the CDR3. The V gene lost 1 base and the J gene lost 0 bases, with 16 bases spanning the gap. Germline CDR1 DFQATT, CDR2 SNEGSKA (reference sequence). CDR3 in DNA: TGCAGTGCTAGAGCCACAGAGGGACGGAACTCCTACGAGCAGTACTTC. This gives the protein CSARATEGRNSYEQYF.

This clonotype was seen ten or more times. J is TRBJ2-2 and V is TRBV20-1; possibly TRBD1 for D (5 bases). The CDR3 length is 14 residues. Deletions cut 3 bases from V and 3 bases from J, with 11 bases between. CDR1 DFQATT and CDR2 SNEGSKA come from the germline V gene (reference sequence). CDR3: CSASPTAHTGELFF. The CDR3 DNA follows: TGCAGTGCTAGTCCGACAGCCCACACCGGGGAGCTGTTTTTT.

This clonotype was counted a few times. This may stem from a read error, because a much larger clone lies one nucleotide away. The chain couples TRBV30 to TRBJ1-5, with D tentatively TRBD1 (6 bases). This CDR3 is 15 amino acids long. Germline V CDR1 and CDR2: GTSNPN, SVGIG (reference sequence). V dropped 2 bases and J dropped 6 bases, with 17 bases sitting between them. The CDR3 nucleotides read TGTGCCTGGAGTCCCATTGGACAGTACAGTCAGCCCCAGCATTTT. This translates into CAWSPIGQYSQPQHF.

This clonotype was seen ten or more times. This chain connects TRBV4-1 to TRBJ1-1; D may be TRBD1 (5 bases). The CDR3 runs 14 residues. V dropped 5 bases and J dropped 7 bases, with 17 bases sitting between them. Germline values: CDR1 MGHRA, CDR2 YSYEKL. Written as DNA, the CDR3 is TGCGCCAGCAGCTACTTGTCGCAGGGCGGTGAAGCTTTCTTT. It specifies CASSYLSQGGEAFF.

Many counts were recorded for this clonotype. This chain links TRBV12-3 or TRBV12-4 with TRBJ2-3; D is ambiguous. V lost 2 bases, J lost 5 bases, and 2 bases lay in between. This CDR3 is built from 11 residues. For the CDR3, the DNA is TGTGCCAGCAGTTTAAGAGATACGCAGTATTTT. Translated: CASSLRDTQYF.

The genes are TRBV6-2 or TRBV6-3 and TRBJ2-1; 7 bases line up with TRBD2. CDR1 is MNHEY and CDR2 is SVGEGT in the germline V gene. CDR3 length equals 15 residues. The junction had 9 bases not matched to a gene; V was cut back by 6 bases and J by 4 bases. The CDR3 reads CASRFGASGYNEQFF. The CDR3 DNA sequence: TGTGCCAGCAGGTTCGGGGCTAGCGGTTACAATGAGCAGTTCTTC.

This clonotype has ten or more counts. The genes are TRBV11-3 and TRBJ2-1; D may match TRBD1 or TRBD2 (6 bases each). The germline gives CDR1 SGHNT, CDR2 YENEEA. The CDR3 length is 16 residues. V dropped 4 bases and J dropped 0 bases, with 13 bases sitting between them. CDR3: CASSSFGGSSYNEQFF. The CDR3 DNA sequence: TGTGCCAGCAGCTCATTCGGGGGCTCCTCCTACAATGAGCAGTTCTTC.

This clonotype was found many times. The chain joins TRBV11-2 to TRBJ2-7, with 8 bases fitting TRBD2. V lost 5 bases, J lost 1 base, and 10 bases stayed unmatched. The CDR3 is 16 residues long. Germline lookup yields CDR1 SGHAT and CDR2 FQNNGV. DNA of the CDR3: TGTGCCAGCAGCCGAATAGCGGGGACGGTATCCTACGAGCAGTACTTC. It translates to CASSRIAGTVSYEQYF.

This chain joins TRBV6-4 and TRBJ2-4, with 14 nucleotides matching TRBD2. J gave up 8 bases and V 2 bases, and 2 bases lay outside the gene matches. Germline CDR1 MRHNA, CDR2 SNTAGT. The CDR3 consists of 15 residues. The CDR3 DNA reads as TGTGCCAGCAGTGACACGACTAGCGGGGGGGACATTCAGTACTTC. Its protein is CASSDTTSGGDIQYF.

The gene calls are TRBV20-1 and TRBJ2-2, with D unclear. This CDR3 comprises 14 residues. V shed 0 bases and J shed 6 bases, with 11 bases lying between them. Germline V gene data show CDR1 as DFQATT and CDR2 as SNEGSKA (reference sequence). The DNA of the CDR3 is TGCAGTGCTAGAGATTTCTTTTTTTCCGGGGAGCTGTTTTTT. Translating gives CSARDFFFSGELFF.

Ten or more counts support this clonotype. The chain couples TRBV24-1 to TRBJ2-3, with D maybe TRBD2 (5 bases). The CDR3 is 15 residues long. V was cut by 3 bases and J by 2 bases, with 11 bases left in between. Germline V gene lookup returns CDR1 KGHDR and CDR2 SFDVKD. The CDR3 DNA is TGTGCCACCAGTGATCCTTTGGGAGCCACAGATACGCAGTATTTT. Translation gives CATSDPLGATDTQYF.

Ten or more counts support this clonotype. The V gene is TRBV27, the J gene TRBJ1-6; D is unresolved. The CDR3 is 13 residues long. Germline V gene sequence: CDR1 MNHEY, CDR2 SMNVEV (reference sequence). V lost 4 bases, J lost 9 bases, and 10 bases lay in between. The DNA of the CDR3 is TGTGCCAGCAGTTGGGGTAAAGTTTCACCCCTCCACTTT. This translates into CASSWGKVSPLHF.

This clonotype was observed at least ten times. In DNA form, the CDR3 reads TGTGCCTGGAGACGGGTGAACACTGAAGCTTTCTTT. Residues: CAWRRVNTEAFF. The chain couples TRBV30 to TRBJ1-1; D unresolved. Trimming removed 3 bases from V and 0 bases from J, with 5 bases in between. CDR3 length equals 12 residues. The germline CDR1 and CDR2 sequences are GTSNPN and SVGIG (reference sequence).

Points on this clonotype: The germline gene is not matched at one end of the junction; a read error may be the cause. The chain has TRBV24-1 and TRBJ2-5, with 12 bases matching TRBD2. This CDR3 has 10 amino acids. The germline V gene has CDR1 KGHDR and CDR2 SFDVKD. CDR3 region: CATTGLAGSF. CDR3 nucleotide sequence: TGTGCCACCACCGGACTAGCGGGGAGCTTC.